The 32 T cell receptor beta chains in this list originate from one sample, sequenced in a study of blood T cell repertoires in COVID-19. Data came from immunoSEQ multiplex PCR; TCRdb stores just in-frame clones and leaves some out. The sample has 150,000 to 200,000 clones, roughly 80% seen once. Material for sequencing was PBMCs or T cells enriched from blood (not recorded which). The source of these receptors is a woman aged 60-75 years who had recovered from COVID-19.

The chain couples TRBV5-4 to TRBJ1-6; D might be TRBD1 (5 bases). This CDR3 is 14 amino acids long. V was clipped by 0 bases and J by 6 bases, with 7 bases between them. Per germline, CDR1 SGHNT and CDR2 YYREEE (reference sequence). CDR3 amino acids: CASSLADINSPLHF. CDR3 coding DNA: TGTGCCAGCAGCTTGGCGGACATTAATTCACCCCTCCACTTT. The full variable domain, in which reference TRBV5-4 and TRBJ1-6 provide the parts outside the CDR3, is ETGVTQSPTHLIKTRGQQVTLRCSSQSGHNTVSWYQQALGQGPQFIFQYYREEENGRGNFPPRFSGLQFPNYSSELNVNALELDDSALYLCASSLADINSPLHFGNGTRLTVT.

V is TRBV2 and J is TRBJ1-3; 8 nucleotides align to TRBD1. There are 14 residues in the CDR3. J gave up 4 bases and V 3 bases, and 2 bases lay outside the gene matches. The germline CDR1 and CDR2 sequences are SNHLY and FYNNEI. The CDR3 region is CASSEDRAGNTIYF. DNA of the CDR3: TGTGCCAGCAGTGAGGACAGGGCCGGAAACACCATATATTTT.

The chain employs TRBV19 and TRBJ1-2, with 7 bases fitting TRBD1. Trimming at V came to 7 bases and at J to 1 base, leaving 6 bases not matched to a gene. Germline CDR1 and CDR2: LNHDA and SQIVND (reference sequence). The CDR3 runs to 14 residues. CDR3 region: CASTRQGNNYGYTF. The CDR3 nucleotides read TGTGCCAGTACCCGACAGGGCAATAACTATGGCTACACCTTC.

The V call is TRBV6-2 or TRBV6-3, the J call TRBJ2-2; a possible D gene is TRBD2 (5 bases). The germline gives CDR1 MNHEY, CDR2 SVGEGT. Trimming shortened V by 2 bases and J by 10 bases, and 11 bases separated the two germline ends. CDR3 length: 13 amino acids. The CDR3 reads CASSYGYSVELFF. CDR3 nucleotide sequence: TGTGCCAGCAGTTACGGATATAGCGTGGAGCTGTTTTTT.

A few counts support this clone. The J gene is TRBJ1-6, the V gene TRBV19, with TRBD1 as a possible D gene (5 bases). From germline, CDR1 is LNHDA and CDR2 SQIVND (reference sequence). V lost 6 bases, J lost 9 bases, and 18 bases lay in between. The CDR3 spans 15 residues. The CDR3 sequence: CASRAGTNIGSPLHF. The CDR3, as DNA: TGTGCCAGTAGGGCCGGGACTAATATAGGTTCACCCCTCCACTTT.

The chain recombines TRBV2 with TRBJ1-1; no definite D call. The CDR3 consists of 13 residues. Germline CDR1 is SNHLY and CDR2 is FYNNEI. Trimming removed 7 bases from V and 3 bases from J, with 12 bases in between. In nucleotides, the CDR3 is TGTGCCAGCACGTACGAGGGATACACTGAAGCTTTCTTT. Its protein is CASTYEGYTEAFF.

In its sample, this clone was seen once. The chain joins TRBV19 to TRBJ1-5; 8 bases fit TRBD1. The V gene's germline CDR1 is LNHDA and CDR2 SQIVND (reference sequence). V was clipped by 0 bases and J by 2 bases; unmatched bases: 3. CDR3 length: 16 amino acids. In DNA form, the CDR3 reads TGTGCCAGTAGTATAGAAACGGGACAGGGCAATCAGCCCCAGCATTTT. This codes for CASSIETGQGNQPQHF.

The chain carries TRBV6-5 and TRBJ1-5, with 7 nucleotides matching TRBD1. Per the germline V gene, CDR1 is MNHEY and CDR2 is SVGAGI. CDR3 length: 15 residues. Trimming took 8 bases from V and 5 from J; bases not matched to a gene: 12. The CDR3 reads CASAYEGGAYQPQHF. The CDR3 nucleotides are TGTGCCAGCGCATATGAAGGGGGCGCGTATCAGCCCCAGCATTTT.

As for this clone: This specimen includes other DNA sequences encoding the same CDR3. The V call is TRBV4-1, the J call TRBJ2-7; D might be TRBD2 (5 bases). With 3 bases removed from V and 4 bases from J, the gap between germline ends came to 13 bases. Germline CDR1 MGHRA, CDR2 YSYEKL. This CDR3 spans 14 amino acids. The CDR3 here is CASSQDSGPYEQYF. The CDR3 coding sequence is TGCGCCAGCAGCCAGGACTCCGGGCCATACGAGCAGTACTTC.

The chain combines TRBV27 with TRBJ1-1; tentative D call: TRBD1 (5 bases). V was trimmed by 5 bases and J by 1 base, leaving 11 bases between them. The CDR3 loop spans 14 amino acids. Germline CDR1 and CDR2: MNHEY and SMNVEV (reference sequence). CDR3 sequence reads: CASSRDLENTEAFF. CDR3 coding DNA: TGTGCCAGCAGTCGGGACTTGGAGAACACTGAAGCTTTCTTT.

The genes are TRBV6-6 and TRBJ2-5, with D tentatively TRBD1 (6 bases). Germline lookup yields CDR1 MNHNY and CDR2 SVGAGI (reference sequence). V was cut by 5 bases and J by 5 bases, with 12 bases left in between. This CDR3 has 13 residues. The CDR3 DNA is TGTGCCAGCAGTAGACAGGCAGGGGAGACCCAGTACTTC. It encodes CASSRQAGETQYF.

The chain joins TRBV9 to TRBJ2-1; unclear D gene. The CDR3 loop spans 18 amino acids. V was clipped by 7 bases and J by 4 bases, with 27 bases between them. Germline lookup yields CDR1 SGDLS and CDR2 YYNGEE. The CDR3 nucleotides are TGTGCCAGCTCCGTGGGCCTACCCTCTCTAAATCTATACAATGAGCAGTTCTTC. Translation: CASSVGLPSLNLYNEQFF.

The DNA of the CDR3 is TGTGCCAGCTCACCACGAAGCGGGGCCTATGGCTACACCTTC. This sequence encodes CASSPRSGAYGYTF. The gene calls are TRBV18 and TRBJ1-2; the D gene is possibly TRBD1 (5 bases). V lost 1 base to trimming and J lost 4 bases, with 10 bases between them. The CDR3 is made up of 14 amino acids. The germline V gene encodes CDR1 KGHSH and CDR2 LQKENI.

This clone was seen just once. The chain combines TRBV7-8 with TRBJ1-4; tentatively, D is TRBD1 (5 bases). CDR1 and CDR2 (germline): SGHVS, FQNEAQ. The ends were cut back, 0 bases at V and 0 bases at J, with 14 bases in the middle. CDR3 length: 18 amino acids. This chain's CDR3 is CASSLALFREATNEKLFF. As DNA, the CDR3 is TGTGCCAGCAGCTTAGCGCTTTTCAGGGAGGCAACTAATGAAAAACTGTTTTTT.

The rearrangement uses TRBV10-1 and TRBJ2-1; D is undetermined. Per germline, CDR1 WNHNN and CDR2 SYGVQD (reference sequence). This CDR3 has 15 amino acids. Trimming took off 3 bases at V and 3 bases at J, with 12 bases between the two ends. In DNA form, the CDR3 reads TGCGCCAGCAGTGATCTTGTCCTCGGCTACAATGAGCAGTTCTTC. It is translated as CASSDLVLGYNEQFF.

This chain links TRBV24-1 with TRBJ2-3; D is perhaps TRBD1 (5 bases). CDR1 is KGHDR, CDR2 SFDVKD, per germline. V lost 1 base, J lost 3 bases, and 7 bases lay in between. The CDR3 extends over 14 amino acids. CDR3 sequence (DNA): TGTGCCACCAGTGATTTTAGGGGTACAGATACGCAGTATTTT. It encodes CATSDFRGTDTQYF.

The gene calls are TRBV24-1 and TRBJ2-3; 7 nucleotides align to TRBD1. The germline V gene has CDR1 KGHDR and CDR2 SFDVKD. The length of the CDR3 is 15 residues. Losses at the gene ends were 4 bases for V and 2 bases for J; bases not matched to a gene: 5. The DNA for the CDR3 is TGTGCCACCAGTGAATGGGACAGATTCACAGATACGCAGTATTTT. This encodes CATSEWDRFTDTQYF.

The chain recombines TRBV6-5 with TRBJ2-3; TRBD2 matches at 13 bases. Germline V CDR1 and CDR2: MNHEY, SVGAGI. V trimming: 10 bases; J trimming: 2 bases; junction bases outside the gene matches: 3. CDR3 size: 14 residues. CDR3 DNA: TGTGCCACTACTAGCGGGGGGGCCACAGATACGCAGTATTTT. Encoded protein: CATTSGGATDTQYF.

The CDR3 reads CASSSFPGTESSYEQYF. In DNA form, the CDR3 reads TGTGCCAGCAGCTCTTTTCCCGGGACAGAGAGCTCCTACGAGCAGTACTTC. The chain couples TRBV7-9 to TRBJ2-7, with 7 bases identical to TRBD1. The CDR3 runs to 17 residues. Looked up from germline, CDR1 is SEHNR and CDR2 is FQNEAQ (reference sequence). The V and J ends lost 4 bases and 0 bases, in that order; junction bases with no gene match: 12.

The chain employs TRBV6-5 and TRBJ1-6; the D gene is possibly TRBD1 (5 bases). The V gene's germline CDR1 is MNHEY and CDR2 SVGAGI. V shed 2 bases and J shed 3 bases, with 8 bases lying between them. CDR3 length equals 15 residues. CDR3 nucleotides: TGTGCCAGCAGTTACGCGGGACTCTATAATTCACCCCTCCACTTT. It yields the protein CASSYAGLYNSPLHF.

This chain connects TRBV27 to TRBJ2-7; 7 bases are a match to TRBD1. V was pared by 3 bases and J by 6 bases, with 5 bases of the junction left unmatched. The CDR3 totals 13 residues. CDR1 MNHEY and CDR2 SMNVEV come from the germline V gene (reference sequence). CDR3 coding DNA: TGTGCCAGCAGTTTGTCCCGGGACAGCGAGCAGTACTTC. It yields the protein CASSLSRDSEQYF.

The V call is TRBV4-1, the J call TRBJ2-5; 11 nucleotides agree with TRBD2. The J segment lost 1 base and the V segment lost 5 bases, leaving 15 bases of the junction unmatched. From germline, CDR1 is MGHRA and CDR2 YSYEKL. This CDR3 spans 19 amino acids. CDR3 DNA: TGCGCCAGCAGCTACATGGGGCTAGCGGGGGGCCGTACCCAAGAGACCCAGTACTTC. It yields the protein CASSYMGLAGGRTQETQYF.

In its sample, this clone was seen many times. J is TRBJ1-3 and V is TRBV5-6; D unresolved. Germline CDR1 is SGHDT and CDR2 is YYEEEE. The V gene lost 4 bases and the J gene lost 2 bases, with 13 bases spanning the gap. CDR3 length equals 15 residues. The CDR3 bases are TGTGCCAGCAGCCCAGGCTTATGGACTGGAAACACCATATATTTT. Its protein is CASSPGLWTGNTIYF. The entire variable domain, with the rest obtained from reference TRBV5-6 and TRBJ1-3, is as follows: DAGVTQSPTHLIKTRGQQVTLRCSPKSGHDTVSWYQQALGQGPQFIFQYYEEEERQRGNFPDRFSGHQFPNYSSELNVNALLLGDSALYLCASSPGLWTGNTIYFGEGSWLTVV.

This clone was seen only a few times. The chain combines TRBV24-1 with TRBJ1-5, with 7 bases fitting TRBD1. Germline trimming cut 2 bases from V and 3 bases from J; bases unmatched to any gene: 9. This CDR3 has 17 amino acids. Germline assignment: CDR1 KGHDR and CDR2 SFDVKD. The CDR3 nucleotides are TGTGCCACCAGTGATTCCGATAACAGGGGTCCCAATCAGCCCCAGCATTTT. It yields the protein CATSDSDNRGPNQPQHF.

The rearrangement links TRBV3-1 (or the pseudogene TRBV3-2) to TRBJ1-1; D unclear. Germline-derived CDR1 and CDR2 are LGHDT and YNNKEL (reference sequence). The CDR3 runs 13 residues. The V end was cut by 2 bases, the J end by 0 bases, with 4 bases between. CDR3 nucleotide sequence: TGTGCCAGCAGCCAACTAGTGAACACTGAAGCTTTCTTT. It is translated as CASSQLVNTEAFF.

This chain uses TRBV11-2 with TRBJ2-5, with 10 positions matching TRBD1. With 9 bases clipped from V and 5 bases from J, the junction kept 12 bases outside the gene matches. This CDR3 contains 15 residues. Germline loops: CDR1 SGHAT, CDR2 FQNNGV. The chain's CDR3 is CASEVRTGGFETQYF. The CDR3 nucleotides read TGTGCCAGTGAAGTGAGGACAGGGGGTTTCGAGACCCAGTACTTC.

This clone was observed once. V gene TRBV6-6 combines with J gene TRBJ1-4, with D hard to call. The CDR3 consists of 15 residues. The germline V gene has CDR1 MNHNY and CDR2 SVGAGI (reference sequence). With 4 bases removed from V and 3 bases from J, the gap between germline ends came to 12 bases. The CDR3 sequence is CASSSALKSNEKLFF. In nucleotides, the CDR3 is TGTGCCAGCAGTTCCGCACTCAAATCTAATGAAAAACTGTTTTTT.

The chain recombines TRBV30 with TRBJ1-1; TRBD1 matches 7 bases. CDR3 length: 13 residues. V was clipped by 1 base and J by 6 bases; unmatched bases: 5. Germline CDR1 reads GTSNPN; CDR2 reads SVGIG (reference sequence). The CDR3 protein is CAWSGNRGAEAFF. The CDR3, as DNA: TGTGCCTGGAGTGGAAACAGGGGTGCTGAAGCTTTCTTT. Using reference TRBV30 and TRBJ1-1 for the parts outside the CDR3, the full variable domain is SQTIHQWPATLVQPVGSPLSLECTVEGTSNPNLYWYRQAAGRGLQLLFYSVGIGQISSEVPQNLSASRPQDRQFILSSKKLLLSDSGFYLCAWSGNRGAEAFFGQGTRLTVV.

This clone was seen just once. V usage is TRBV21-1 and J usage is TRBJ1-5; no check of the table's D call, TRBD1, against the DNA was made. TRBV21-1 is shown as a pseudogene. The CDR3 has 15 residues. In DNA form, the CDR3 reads TGTGCCAGCAGCAAATGGGCAGGTAGCAATCAGCCCCAGCATTTT. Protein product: CASSKWAGSNQPQHF.

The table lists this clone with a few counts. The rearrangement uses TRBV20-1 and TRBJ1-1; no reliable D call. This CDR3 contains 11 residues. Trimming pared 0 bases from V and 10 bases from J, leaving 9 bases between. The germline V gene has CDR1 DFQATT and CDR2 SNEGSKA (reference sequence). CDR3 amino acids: CSARDVQRAFF. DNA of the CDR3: TGCAGTGCTAGAGATGTACAAAGAGCTTTCTTT.

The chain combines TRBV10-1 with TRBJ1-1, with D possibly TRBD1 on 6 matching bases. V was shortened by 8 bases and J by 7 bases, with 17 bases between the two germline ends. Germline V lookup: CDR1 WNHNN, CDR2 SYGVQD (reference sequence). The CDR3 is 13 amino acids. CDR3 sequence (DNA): TGCGCCAGCTCCACAGGGAATTCCGATGAAGCTTTCTTT. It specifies CASSTGNSDEAFF.

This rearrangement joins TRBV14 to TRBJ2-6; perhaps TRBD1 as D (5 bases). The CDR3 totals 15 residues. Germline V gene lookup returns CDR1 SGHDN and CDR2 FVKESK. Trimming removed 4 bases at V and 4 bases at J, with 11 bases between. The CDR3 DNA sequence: TGTGCCAGCAGCCGCCTAAGACAGGGGGCCAACGTCCTGACTTTC. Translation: CASSRLRQGANVLTF.